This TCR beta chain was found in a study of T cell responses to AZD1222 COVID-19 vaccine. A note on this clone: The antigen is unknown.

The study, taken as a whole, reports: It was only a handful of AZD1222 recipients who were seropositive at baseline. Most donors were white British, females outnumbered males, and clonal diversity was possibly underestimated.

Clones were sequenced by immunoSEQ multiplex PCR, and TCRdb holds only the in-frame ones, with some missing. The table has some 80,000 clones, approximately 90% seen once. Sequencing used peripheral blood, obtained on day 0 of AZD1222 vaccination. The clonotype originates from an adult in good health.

The CDR3 region has the DNA TGTGCCAGCAGCTTTCGGGGGTCCGCTAACAATGAGCAGTTCTTC. This translates into CASSFRGSANNEQFF. The genes are TRBV7-8 and TRBJ2-1; weak D call: TRBD2 (6 bases). There are 15 residues in the CDR3. Looked up from germline, CDR1 is SGHVS and CDR2 is FQNEAQ. The germline V and J ends were trimmed by 3 bases and 5 bases, with 14 bases remaining between them. Full variable domain (remainder filled in from reference TRBV7-8 and TRBJ2-1): GAGVSQSPRYKVAKRGQDVALRCDPISGHVSLFWYQQALGQGPEFLTYFQNEAQLDKSGLPSDRFFAERPEGSVSTLKIQRTQQEDSAVYLCASSFRGSANNEQFFGPGTRLTVL.